The sequence of this T cell receptor (beta chain) was determined in a study of identical twins. Study results and limitations: Donors were not followed over many years; analysis was cross-sectional.

This clonotype was counted ten times or more. Its antigen remains unknown. TCRdb reanalysed the 5' RACE reads using MiXCR and keeps one entry per CDR3 protein. The sample has 550,000 to 800,000 distinct CDR3 sequences, around 7.4% seen once. The same specimen was also included in a second study, on yellow fever vaccine responses in identical twins.

Sequencing input: PBMCs. The clonotype originates from a woman aged 18 to 35 in good health.

The CDR3 loop reads CATSRGVAGAGFLDTEAFF. The CDR3 nucleotides read TGTGCCACCAGCAGGGGTGTGGCAGGAGCCGGTTTTTTGGACACTGAAGCTTTCTTT. The J gene is TRBJ1-1, the V gene TRBV15; D gene uncertain. Between the trimmed V and J ends, which lost 3 bases and 3 bases, there was a span of 26 bases. Germline CDR1 reads LNHNV; CDR2 reads YYDKDF (reference sequence). The CDR3 contains 19 residues.